The sample holds a few counts of the clone carrying this T cell receptor (beta chain). Its target is not known. This sample was taken from a study of response to subunit inactivated influenza vaccine. Study-wide findings and caveats: Each seasonal influenza vaccination, the authors suggested, recruits few new T cells.

The V gene's germline CDR1 is MNHNS and CDR2 SASEGT. Trimming left V 6 bases short and J 5 bases short, with 8 bases between. CDR3 length: 12 amino acids. Each CDR3 protein is one row after TCRdb ran MiXCR on the RT-PCR reads. Of about 520,000 distinct CDR3 sequences listed, under 8.5% are singletons. The receptor comes from a man aged 50-75 years who received an inactivated influenza vaccine. This sequence joins TRBV6-1 and TRBJ2-1; D is unresolved. Here the sequenced sample was PBMCs from blood, taken less than 25 months after vaccination. CDR3 coding DNA: TGTGCCAGCAGGGAGTTAGACAATGAGCAGTTCTTC. Translating it yields CASRELDNEQFF.